The 18 T cell receptor beta chains below were found in one sample sequenced in a study of CD8+CD57+ T cells in acquired aplastic anemia. Individuals selected for sequencing had exhibited CD8+CD57+ cell expansion on flow cytometry. Profiling that covered TCR beta VDJ and CDR3 relied on genomic DNA as its template. Each CDR3 protein is one row after TCRdb ran MiXCR on the reads. The sample has fewer than 250,000 distinct CDR3 sequences; around 45% are singletons. Sequences were obtained from sorted CD4+, CD8+, or CD8+CD57+ T cells (not recorded which) from PBMCs. These receptors were collected from a human donor with aplastic anemia.

Concerning this clonotype: A read error may explain this, as a much larger clone is one base away. This rearrangement joins TRBV9 to TRBJ2-5; possible D gene TRBD2, 7 bases. CDR3 size: 16 residues. V lost 0 bases, J lost 11 bases, and 23 bases lay in between. Germline V CDR1 and CDR2: SGDLS, YYNGEE. Here the CDR3 DNA reads TGTGCCAGCAGCGTAGAAGGGGGGGCCGACTACAATGAGCAGTACTTC. Protein sequence: CASSVEGGADYNEQYF. Supplemented by reference TRBV9 and TRBJ2-5, the full variable domain reads DSGVTQTPKHLITATGQRVTLRCSPRSGDLSVYWYQQSLDQGLQFLIQYYNGEERAKGNILERFSAQQFPDLHSELNLSSLELGDSALYFCASSVEGGADYNEQYFGPGTRLLVL.

As to this clonotype: This could be a read error, since a much larger clone is one nucleotide away. The chain has TRBV7-3 and TRBJ1-2; no reliable D call. Germline V lookup: CDR1 SGHTA, CDR2 FQGTGA. There are 15 residues in the CDR3. CDR3 region: CASSYGKPAVYGNTF. CDR3 sequence (DNA): TGTGCCAGCAGTTACGGCAAACCGGCGGTTTATGGCAACACCTTC.

J is TRBJ1-5 and V is TRBV4-3; maybe TRBD1 (5 bases). Germline CDR1 and CDR2: LGHNA and YSLEER. The CDR3 runs to 21 residues. Trimming pared 2 bases from V and 5 bases from J, leaving 31 bases between. CDR3 protein: CASSQRLAGASRDPMDQPQHF. The CDR3 DNA sequence: TGCGCCAGCAGCCAAAGACTAGCGGGAGCGAGCAGGGACCCGATGGATCAGCCCCAGCATTTT.

V is TRBV6-1 and J is TRBJ2-7, with 10 nucleotides matching TRBD1. The germline gives CDR1 MNHNS, CDR2 SASEGT. After removal of 6 bases from V and 4 bases from J, the junction contained 12 bases not matched to a gene. CDR3 length equals 16 residues. CDR3: CASSLHVGQGVYEQYF. CDR3 nucleotides: TGTGCCAGCAGCCTTCACGTAGGACAGGGGGTTTACGAGCAGTACTTC.

This clonotype showed up just a few times. In DNA form, the CDR3 reads TGTGCCAGCAGTTGGACTACCGGGGGCAATGAGCAGTTCTTC. Translated: CASSWTTGGNEQFF. This chain connects TRBV27 to TRBJ2-1; D perhaps matches TRBD2 (6 bases). The germline V gene has CDR1 MNHEY and CDR2 SMNVEV (reference sequence). The CDR3 runs 14 residues. V was pared by 4 bases and J by 6 bases, with 13 bases between.

The chain uses TRBV15 and TRBJ1-2, with 9 bases lining up with TRBD1. The CDR3 length is 16 residues. CDR1 and CDR2 (germline): LNHNV, YYDKDF (reference sequence). The junction had 7 bases not matched to a gene; V was cut back by 0 bases and J by 5 bases. The CDR3 reads CATSRDKGQGLYGYTF. The CDR3 region has the DNA TGTGCCACCAGCAGAGATAAGGGACAGGGTTTATATGGCTACACCTTC. Supplemented by reference TRBV15 and TRBJ1-2, the full variable domain reads DAMVIQNPRYQVTQFGKPVTLSCSQTLNHNVMYWYQQKSSQAPKLLFHYYDKDFNNEADTPDNFQSRRPNTSFCFLDIRSPGLGDTAMYLCATSRDKGQGLYGYTFGSGTRLTVV.

A word on this clonotype: A much larger clone differs from this one at a single base, so this may be a read error. This chain connects TRBV7-2 to TRBJ1-1; no definite D call. The V end lost 5 bases, the J end lost 0 bases, and 10 bases lay between the germline ends. The germline V gene has CDR1 SGHTA and CDR2 FQGNSA. This CDR3 region has 14 residues. The CDR3 loop reads CASSPGVMNTEAFF. The CDR3 nucleotides read TGTGCCAGCAGCCCCGGGGTCATGAACACTGAAGCTTTCTTT.

The rearrangement joins TRBV10-2 to TRBJ2-7; D ambiguous. The CDR3 contains 9 residues. V shed 6 bases and J shed 5 bases, with 2 bases lying between them. Per the germline V gene, CDR1 is WSHSY and CDR2 is SAAADI. CDR3 DNA: TGCGCCAGCAGGAACGAGCAGTACGTC. This sequence encodes CASRNEQYV.

This sequence joins TRBV4-1 and TRBJ2-7; D remains ambiguous. This CDR3 has 16 amino acids. Germline loops: CDR1 MGHRA, CDR2 YSYEKL. Trimming pared 0 bases from V and 3 bases from J, leaving 15 bases between. Here the CDR3 DNA reads TGCGCCAGCAGCCAAGATGTGGCGGAGAGTTTCTACGAGCAGTACTTC. Translation gives CASSQDVAESFYEQYF.

This clonotype was recorded only once. The V gene is TRBV12-3 or TRBV12-4, the J gene TRBJ1-2; D may be TRBD1 (6 bases). The V end was cut by 5 bases, the J end by 4 bases, with 14 bases between. This CDR3 has 14 amino acids. CDR3 sequence (DNA): TGTGCCAGCAGTCTGCGCAGGGGAGGCTATGGCTACACCTTC. It specifies CASSLRRGGYGYTF.

J is TRBJ2-1 and V is TRBV11-2; no reliable D call. The CDR3 has 16 residues. In germline, CDR1 is SGHAT, CDR2 FQNNGV. The germline V and J ends were trimmed by 1 base and 6 bases, with 16 bases remaining between them. CDR3 nucleotide sequence: TGTGCCAGCAGCTTAGTCTGGACCAAGACCGGCAATGAGCAGTTCTTC. This encodes CASSLVWTKTGNEQFF.

This clonotype was seen ten or more times. This rearrangement joins TRBV7-2 to TRBJ2-7, with 7 bases that match TRBD1. V shed 1 base and J 4 bases; nucleotides not matched to a gene: 13. The CDR3 runs 17 residues. CDR1 and CDR2 (germline): SGHTA, FQGNSA. CDR3: CASSLEVFVTGFYEQYF. The CDR3 DNA reads TGTGCCAGCAGCTTAGAGGTTTTCGTGACAGGGTTTTACGAGCAGTACTTC.

With regard to this clonotype: Possible read error: a much larger clone is one base away. This CDR3 fails to terminate in the conserved phenylalanine or tryptophan, so it likely reflects a read error. The gene calls are TRBV5-1 and TRBJ2-7, with TRBD1 matching over 8 bases. V shed 4 bases and J 3 bases; nucleotides not matched to a gene: 9. This CDR3 comprises 15 residues. Germline-derived CDR1 and CDR2 are SGHRS and YFSETQ. The CDR3 here is CASSTGQVAYYEQYI. As DNA, the CDR3 is TGCGCCAGCAGCACGGGACAGGTCGCTTACTACGAGCAGTACATC.

This clonotype was counted many times. V usage is TRBV4-1 and J usage is TRBJ2-1; D is undetermined. Looked up from germline, CDR1 is MGHRA and CDR2 is YSYEKL. The CDR3 runs 13 residues. Deletions cut 1 base from V and 5 bases from J, with 6 bases between. The CDR3 DNA is TGCGCCAGCAGCCAAGCAGGAGACAATGAGCAGTTCTTC. Residues: CASSQAGDNEQFF.

This clonotype was counted many times. This chain joins TRBV30 and TRBJ2-7; no definite D call. The CDR3 length is 12 residues. Germline V gene lookup returns CDR1 GTSNPN and CDR2 SVGIG (reference sequence). The V end lost 2 bases, the J end lost 3 bases, and 8 bases lay between the germline ends. CDR3: CAWSSDRYEQYF. DNA for the CDR3: TGTGCCTGGAGTTCCGACCGCTACGAGCAGTACTTC.

This clonotype appeared many times. The chain joins TRBV7-9 to TRBJ1-2, with a weak D call TRBD1 (5 bases). Germline values: CDR1 SEHNR, CDR2 FQNEAQ (reference sequence). The CDR3 spans 13 residues. The V end lost 5 bases, the J end lost 6 bases, and 13 bases lay between the germline ends. The CDR3 loop reads CASSVSLGDGYTF. In DNA, the CDR3 is TGTGCCAGCAGCGTCTCACTGGGGGATGGCTACACCTTC.

Comments on this clonotype: Relative to the germline gene, one junction end is altered; a read error may explain this. The chain has TRBV7-7 and TRBJ2-5, with 9 bases lining up with TRBD2. This CDR3 contains 15 residues. Germline CDR1 reads SSHAT; CDR2 reads FNYEAQ (reference sequence). The CDR3 DNA follows: TGTGCTAGCAGCCTAAGTACGACTAGCGGAGAGACCCAGTACTTC. Encoded protein: CASSLSTTSGETQYF.

The J gene is TRBJ1-2, the V gene TRBV7-9; possible D gene TRBD1, 6 bases. Trimming cost V 5 bases and J 3 bases, with 16 bases left between them. CDR1 and CDR2 from the germline V gene are SEHNR and FQNEAQ (reference sequence). CDR3 length: 15 residues. The CDR3 sequence: CASSLIGGVYYGYTF. CDR3 nucleotide sequence: TGTGCCAGCAGCCTCATTGGGGGCGTGTACTATGGCTACACCTTC.